Listed here are 26 T cell receptor beta chains from one sample, sequenced in a study of tumor and adjacent non-tumor tissue in lung cancer. No cell sorting was done before RNA was extracted from the tissue. Distant lung tissue was collected more than 3 cm away from the tumor edge. A modified ARM-PCR protocol with three rounds of nested PCR amplified TCRbeta. Each CDR3 protein is one row after TCRdb ran MiXCR on the multiplex PCR reads. The table shows tens of thousands of distinct CDR3 sequences, with about 70% occurring only once. Sequencing was carried out using distant non-tumor lung tissue. The origin of the receptors is a woman aged 60-75 years with non-small cell lung cancer.

As regards this clonotype: The junction departs from germline at one end; a sequencing error may be responsible. The CDR3 sequence: CASREVTNKKIQYF. The CDR3 DNA sequence: TGTGCCAGCAGAGAGGTTACTAACAAAAAAATTCAGTACTTC. The chain has TRBV6-6 and TRBJ2-4; D not resolved. This CDR3 contains 14 residues. Per germline, CDR1 MNHNY and CDR2 SVGAGI (reference sequence).

DNA for the CDR3: TGCGCCAGCAGCCCACGACGGGGGAACTACGAGCAGTACTTC. Its protein product is CASSPRRGNYEQYF. The rearrangement uses TRBV4-1 and TRBJ2-7; TRBD2 might be the D (6 bases). Germline values: CDR1 MGHRA, CDR2 YSYEKL. This CDR3 spans 14 amino acids. Trimming took 4 bases from V and 3 from J, leaving 13 bases between them.

J is TRBJ1-1 and V is TRBV29-1, with D possibly TRBD1 on 5 matching bases. The CDR3 consists of 13 residues. CDR1 and CDR2 (germline): SQVTM, ANQGSEA. V dropped 5 bases and J dropped 6 bases, with 16 bases sitting between them. CDR3: CSVQRQTGSEAFF. The CDR3 coding sequence is TGCAGCGTTCAAAGACAAACAGGATCTGAAGCTTTCTTT.

This rearrangement joins TRBV6-5 to TRBJ2-5; 8 bases match TRBD1. The V segment lost 9 bases and the J segment 10 bases; nucleotides outside the gene matches: 16. Germline CDR1 reads MNHEY; CDR2 reads SVGAGI. The CDR3 extends over 14 amino acids. In DNA form, the CDR3 reads TGTGCCAGTAGTCGGACAGGGTGTCAAAAGATCCAGTACTTC. It is translated as CASSRTGCQKIQYF.

For this clonotype: No conserved phenylalanine or tryptophan ends this CDR3, so it is likely a read error. The V and J genes are TRBV29-1 and TRBJ1-2, with D unclear. This CDR3 is built from 12 residues. Germline lookup yields CDR1 SQVTM and CDR2 ANQGSEA. CDR3 residues: CNVRTGNYGYTL. The CDR3 DNA reads TGCAACGTTCGGACGGGGAACTATGGCTACACCCTC.

The J gene is TRBJ2-3, the V gene TRBV29-1; D gene uncertain. CDR1 is SQVTM, CDR2 ANQGSEA, per germline. CDR3 length equals 11 residues. Trimming pared 8 bases from V and 7 bases from J, leaving 13 bases between. The CDR3 is CSISKENTQYF. In DNA, the CDR3 is TGCAGCATTTCGAAGGAGAATACGCAGTATTTT.

As to this clonotype: In this CDR3 the conserved last residue, phenylalanine or tryptophan, is missing, so a read error is likely. The DNA is omitted, as the CDR3 cannot be located on it reliably, and the CDR3 follows TCRdb's listing. The V and J genes are TRBV20-1 and TRBJ1-5. Per the germline V gene, CDR1 is DFQATT and CDR2 is SNEGSKA (reference sequence). The CDR3 spans 15 residues, counting both ends. The chain's CDR3 is CSARDIKAENQPQDY.

The rearrangement uses TRBV9 and TRBJ1-5; no clear D. CDR1 is SGDLS and CDR2 is YYNGEE in the germline V gene. The CDR3 has 16 residues. The V gene lost 1 base and the J gene lost 6 bases, with 17 bases spanning the gap. CDR3 nucleotide sequence: TGTGCCAGCAGCGTAAGTCGTACAAGTCAGACTCAGCCCCAGCATTTT. This gives the protein CASSVSRTSQTQPQHF.

This chain uses TRBV20-1 with TRBJ2-7; D perhaps matches TRBD1 (7 bases). The V and J ends lost 3 bases and 0 bases respectively, with 12 bases between them. Germline CDR1 reads DFQATT; CDR2 reads SNEGSKA (reference sequence). The CDR3 has 14 amino acids. The CDR3 DNA follows: TGCAGTGCTAGGGGGCGGGACAGCTCCTACGAGCAGTACTTC. As protein: CSARGRDSSYEQYF.

This clonotype was seen more than once but under ten times. Compared with germline, one end of the junction differs, possibly owing to a read error. The gene calls are TRBV6-1 and TRBJ2-3; D is uncertain. Looked up from germline, CDR1 is MNHNS and CDR2 is SASEGT. This CDR3 spans 11 amino acids. For the CDR3, the DNA is TGTGCCAATAGTGACACAGATACGCAGTACTTT. Protein sequence: CANSDTDTQYF.

Regarding this clonotype: This may stem from a read error, because a much larger clone lies one nucleotide away. Since the CDR3 does not end with the conserved phenylalanine or tryptophan, this likely comes from a read error. The V and J genes are TRBV28 and TRBJ1-4, with D possibly being TRBD1 (5 bases). CDR3 length: 18 residues. The germline V gene has CDR1 MDHEN and CDR2 SYDVKM. V was pared by 1 base and J by 0 bases, with 15 bases between. The CDR3, as DNA: TGTGCCAGCAGTTTATCGACCGGGGCAGGAGCAACTAATGAAAAACTGTTTTCT. It is translated as CASSLSTGAGATNEKLFS.

In the case of this clonotype: Here the CDR3 omits its conserved ending phenylalanine or tryptophan, so a read error is the likely source. This rearrangement joins TRBV5-1 to TRBJ1-1, with a possible D match to TRBD1 (6 bases). This CDR3 contains 14 residues. Germline CDR1 is SGHRS and CDR2 is YFSETQ. V was cut by 4 bases and J by 6 bases, with 16 bases left in between. As DNA, the CDR3 is TGCGCCAGCAGCGTTGACAGGAGAAGGCCTGAAGCTTTCCGT. Translation gives CASSVDRRRPEAFR.

As for this clonotype: The junction departs from the called germline gene at one end, perhaps through a read error. J is TRBJ1-2 and V is TRBV11-1, with D hard to call. This CDR3 has 13 amino acids. From germline, CDR1 is SGHAT and CDR2 FQDESV (reference sequence). The CDR3 DNA reads TGTGTCAGCAGCGATAGCGGGTCTATGGCTAACACCTTT. It specifies CVSSDSGSMANTF.

Note on this clonotype: Sequence at one end of the junction differs from germline and may be a read error. The chain combines TRBV4-2 with TRBJ2-7; D uncertain. The germline V gene has CDR1 LGHNA and CDR2 YNFKEQ. The CDR3 contains 15 residues. The CDR3 DNA is TGTGCCAGTAGCCGACTTTTATCTTCCAGCTACGAGCATTACTTC. Protein sequence: CASSRLLSSSYEHYF.

This clonotype was seen only once. A much larger clone sits a single nucleotide away, making a read error possible. The chain joins TRBV20-1 to TRBJ2-5, with 8 nucleotides matching TRBD2. The CDR3 is 16 amino acids. CDR1 is DFQATT and CDR2 is SNEGSKA in the germline V gene (reference sequence). The CDR3 region is CSVRAGTSGRGETQYF. The CDR3 bases are TGCAGTGTTAGAGCAGGCACTAGCGGACGGGGGGAGACCCAGTACTTC.

This clonotype was counted only a few times. This may come from a read error, since a much larger clone is one base off. The chain carries TRBV5-5 and TRBJ1-1; D gene ambiguous. Germline loops: CDR1 SGHKS, CDR2 YYEKEE (reference sequence). The CDR3 sequence is 16 residues long. Trimming removed 1 base from V and 3 bases from J, with 16 bases in between. The CDR3 DNA reads as TGTGCCAGCAGCTTGAGGTCCGACCCTGAGCACACTGAAGCTTTCTTT. Its protein product is CASSLRSDPEHTEAFF.

As concerns this clonotype: At one end the junction does not follow the germline gene, possibly because of a read error. This chain links TRBV28 with TRBJ1-2, with D hard to call. Per the germline V gene, CDR1 is MDHEN and CDR2 is SYDVKM. This CDR3 is built from 15 residues. The DNA of the CDR3 is TGTACCAGCAGTTTTGGTACAGTCGCCCTCTATGGCTACACCTTC. The encoded protein is CTSSFGTVALYGYTF.

This clonotype was seen ten or more times. The chain has TRBV5-6 and TRBJ2-7; TRBD1 matches at 11 bases. There are 19 residues in the CDR3. The germline CDR1 and CDR2 sequences are SGHDT and YYEEEE. V shed 3 bases, J shed 3 bases, and the junction held 17 bases outside the gene matches. CDR3: CASSSWPDRGRWVFYEQYF. In DNA form, the CDR3 reads TGTGCCAGCAGCTCTTGGCCGGACAGGGGGCGGTGGGTTTTCTACGAGCAGTACTTC.

On this clonotype: No conserved phenylalanine or tryptophan is present at the end of the CDR3, so a read error is the likely explanation. The J gene is TRBJ1-6, the V gene TRBV11-2; D is uncertain. CDR1 is SGHAT and CDR2 is FQNNGV in the germline V gene. The CDR3 is made up of 13 amino acids. CDR3 nucleotides: TGTGACAGCAGGTTCTCATCCAATTCACCCCTCCACTGT. Residues: CDSRFSSNSPLHC.

In its sample, this clonotype is medium-sized (0.01 to 0.1%). CDR3: CASSMTGGFNEQFF. In nucleotides, the CDR3 is TGTGCCAGCAGTATGACAGGGGGGTTCAATGAGCAGTTCTTC. The gene calls are TRBV28 and TRBJ2-1, with 9 positions matching TRBD1. The CDR3 totals 14 residues. The germline V gene encodes CDR1 MDHEN and CDR2 SYDVKM. J was trimmed by 6 bases and V by 5 bases; bases with no gene match: 5.

Regarding this clonotype: An end of the junction differs from the germline gene, which may be a read error. This rearrangement joins TRBV11-2 to TRBJ1-5; D is unresolved. This CDR3 has 13 amino acids. The germline CDR1 and CDR2 sequences are SGHAT and FQNNGV. DNA for the CDR3: TGTGCCAGCAGCTTTCATAACAATCAGCCCCGGCATTTT. Its protein is CASSFHNNQPRHF.

There are a few counts of this clonotype. The junction differs from germline at one of its ends, possibly a read error. The chain recombines TRBV11-2 with TRBJ2-3; D is possibly TRBD1 or TRBD2 (6 bases each). Germline assignment: CDR1 SGHAT and CDR2 FQNNGV. The CDR3 has 15 residues. The CDR3 nucleotides are TGTGCCAGCAGCTTATGGGGGGCCCTCGAAGATACGCGGTATTTT. Translation gives CASSLWGALEDTRYF. Together with reference TRBV11-2 and TRBJ2-3, the CDR3 gives the full variable domain: EAGVAQSPRYKIIEKRQSVAFWCNPISGHATLYWYQQILGQGPKLLIQFQNNGVVDDSQLPKDRFSAERLKGVDSTLKIQPAKLEDSAVYLCASSLWGALEDTRYFGPGTRLTVL.

This clonotype has more than one count but fewer than ten. Possible read error: a much larger clone is one base away. The chain joins TRBV29-1 to TRBJ2-2; D not resolved. The CDR3 runs to 13 residues. The ends were cut back, 1 base at V and 5 bases at J, with 8 bases in the middle. The germline gives CDR1 SQVTM, CDR2 ANQGSEA. CDR3 loop: CSVEGQITGELFF. In DNA, the CDR3 is TGCAGCGTTGAAGGACAAATAACCGGGGAGCTGTTTTTT.

A note on this clonotype: The germline gene is not matched at one end of the junction; a read error may be the cause. The chain is built from TRBV12-3 or TRBV12-4 and TRBJ2-4; D uncertain. The CDR3 loop spans 15 amino acids. The CDR3 reads CAGSLRSGTKNIQNF. The CDR3 DNA sequence: TGTGCTGGCAGTTTGCGGAGTGGTACCAAAAACATTCAGAACTTC.

As for this clonotype: One junction end disagrees with the germline gene, perhaps due to a read error. CDR3 sequence reads: CTSSSGGADPISVANVLTF. In DNA form, the CDR3 reads TGCACCAGCAGTTCGGGGGGGGCGGACCCGATCTCTGTGGCCAACGTCCTGACTTTC. The gene calls are TRBV5-1 and TRBJ2-6, with TRBD2 matching over 8 bases. Germline V gene lookup returns CDR1 SGHRS and CDR2 YFSETQ. This CDR3 contains 19 residues.

The chain employs TRBV5-4 and TRBJ2-2, with D uncertain. V lost 4 bases to trimming and J lost 3 bases, with 16 bases between them. This CDR3 has 16 residues. CDR1 is SGHNT, CDR2 YYREEE, per germline (reference sequence). The CDR3, as DNA: TGTGCCAGCAGCATGGAAGTGACATCGGACACCGGGGAGCTGTTTTTT. Its translation: CASSMEVTSDTGELFF.